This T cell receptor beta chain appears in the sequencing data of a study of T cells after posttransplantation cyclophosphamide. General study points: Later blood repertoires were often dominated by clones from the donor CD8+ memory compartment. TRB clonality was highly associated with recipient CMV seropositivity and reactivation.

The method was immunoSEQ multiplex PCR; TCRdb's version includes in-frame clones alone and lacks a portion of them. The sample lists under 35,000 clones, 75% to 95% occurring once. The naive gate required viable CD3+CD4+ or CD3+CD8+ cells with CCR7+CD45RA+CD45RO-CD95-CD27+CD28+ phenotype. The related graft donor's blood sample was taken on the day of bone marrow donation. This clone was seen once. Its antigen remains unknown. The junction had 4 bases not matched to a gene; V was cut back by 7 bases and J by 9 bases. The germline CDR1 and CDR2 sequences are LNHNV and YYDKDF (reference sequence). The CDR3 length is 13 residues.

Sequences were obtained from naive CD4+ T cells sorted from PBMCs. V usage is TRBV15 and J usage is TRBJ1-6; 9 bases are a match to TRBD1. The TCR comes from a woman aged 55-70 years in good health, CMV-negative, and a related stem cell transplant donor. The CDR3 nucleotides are TGTGCCACCAAAACAGGGGGCGGTTCACCCCTCCACTTT. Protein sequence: CATKTGGGSPLHF.